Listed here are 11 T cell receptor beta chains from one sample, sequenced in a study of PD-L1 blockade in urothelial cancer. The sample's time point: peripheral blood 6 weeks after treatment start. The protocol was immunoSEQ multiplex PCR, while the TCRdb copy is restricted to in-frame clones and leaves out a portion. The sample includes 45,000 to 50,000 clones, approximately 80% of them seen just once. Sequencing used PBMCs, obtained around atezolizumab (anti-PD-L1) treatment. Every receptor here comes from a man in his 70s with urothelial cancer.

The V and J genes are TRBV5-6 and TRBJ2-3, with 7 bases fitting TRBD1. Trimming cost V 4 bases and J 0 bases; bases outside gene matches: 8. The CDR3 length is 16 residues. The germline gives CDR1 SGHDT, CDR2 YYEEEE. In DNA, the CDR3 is TGTGCCAGCAGCGGTGGGACAGCTCATAGCACAGATACGCAGTATTTT. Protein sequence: CASSGGTAHSTDTQYF. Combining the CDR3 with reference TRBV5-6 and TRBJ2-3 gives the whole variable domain DAGVTQSPTHLIKTRGQQVTLRCSPKSGHDTVSWYQQALGQGPQFIFQYYEEEERQRGNFPDRFSGHQFPNYSSELNVNALLLGDSALYLCASSGGTAHSTDTQYFGPGTRLTVL.

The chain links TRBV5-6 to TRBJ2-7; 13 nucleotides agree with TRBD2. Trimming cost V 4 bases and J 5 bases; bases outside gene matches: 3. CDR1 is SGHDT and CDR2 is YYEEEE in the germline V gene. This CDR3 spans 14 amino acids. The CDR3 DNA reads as TGTGCCAGCAGCCCGGGACTAGCGGGACACGAGCAGTACTTC. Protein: CASSPGLAGHEQYF.

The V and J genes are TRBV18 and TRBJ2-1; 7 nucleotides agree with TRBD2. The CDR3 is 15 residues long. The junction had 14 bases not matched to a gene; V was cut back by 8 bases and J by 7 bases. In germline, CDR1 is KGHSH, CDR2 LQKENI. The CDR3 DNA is TGTGCCAGCCCCCATCCGGCGGGAGTTCGAAATGAGCAGTTCTTC. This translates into CASPHPAGVRNEQFF.

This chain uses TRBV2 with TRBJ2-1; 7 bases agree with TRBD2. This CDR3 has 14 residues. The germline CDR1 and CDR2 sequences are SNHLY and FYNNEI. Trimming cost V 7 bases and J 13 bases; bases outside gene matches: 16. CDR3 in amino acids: CASIVGGRDGFQFF. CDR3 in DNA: TGTGCCAGCATTGTTGGTGGGAGGGACGGTTTTCAGTTCTTC.

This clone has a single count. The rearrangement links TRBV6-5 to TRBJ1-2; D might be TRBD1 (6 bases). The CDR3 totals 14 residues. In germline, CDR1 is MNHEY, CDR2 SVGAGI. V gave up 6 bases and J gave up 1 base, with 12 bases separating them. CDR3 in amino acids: CASRGGGNNYGYTF. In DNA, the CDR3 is TGTGCCAGCAGAGGGGGGGGGAATAACTATGGCTACACCTTC.

The CDR3: CASSVVREKLFF. In DNA, the CDR3 is TGTGCCAGCAGCGTAGTCCGGGAAAAACTGTTTTTT. The chain has TRBV28 and TRBJ1-4; D remains unclear. The CDR3 is made up of 12 amino acids. Germline V gene sequence: CDR1 MDHEN, CDR2 SYDVKM. The V and J ends lost 6 bases and 8 bases respectively, with 10 bases between them. Based on the CDR3 plus reference TRBV28 and TRBJ1-4, the full variable domain is DVKVTQSSRYLVKRTGEKVFLECVQDMDHENMFWYRQDPGLGLRLIYFSYDVKMKEKGDIPEGYSVSREKKERFSLILESASTNQTSMYLCASSVVREKLFFGSGTQLSVL.

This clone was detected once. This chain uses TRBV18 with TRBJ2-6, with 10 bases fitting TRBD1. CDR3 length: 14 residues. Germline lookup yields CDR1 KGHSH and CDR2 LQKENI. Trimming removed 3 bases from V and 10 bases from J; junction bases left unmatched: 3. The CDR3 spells CASSPRDRGNVLTF. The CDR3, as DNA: TGTGCCAGCTCACCCCGGGACAGGGGTAACGTCCTGACTTTC.

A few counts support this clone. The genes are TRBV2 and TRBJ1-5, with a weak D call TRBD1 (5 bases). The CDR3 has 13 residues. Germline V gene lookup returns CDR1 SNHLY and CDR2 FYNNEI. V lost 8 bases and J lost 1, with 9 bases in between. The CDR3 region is CASGAESNQPQHF. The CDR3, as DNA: TGTGCCAGCGGGGCAGAAAGCAATCAGCCCCAGCATTTT.

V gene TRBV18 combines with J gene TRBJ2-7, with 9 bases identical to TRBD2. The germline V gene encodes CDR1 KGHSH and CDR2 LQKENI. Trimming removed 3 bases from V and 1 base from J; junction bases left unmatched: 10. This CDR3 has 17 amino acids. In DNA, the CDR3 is TGTGCCAGCTCACCTGGCGGCGGGAGGGGACTGTCCTACGAGCAGTACTTC. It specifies CASSPGGGRGLSYEQYF.

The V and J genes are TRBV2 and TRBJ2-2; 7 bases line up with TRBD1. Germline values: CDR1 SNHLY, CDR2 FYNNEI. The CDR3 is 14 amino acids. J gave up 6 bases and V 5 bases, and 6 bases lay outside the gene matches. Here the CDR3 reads CASSRTGWAGELFF. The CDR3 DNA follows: TGTGCCAGCAGTAGGACAGGTTGGGCCGGGGAGCTGTTTTTT.

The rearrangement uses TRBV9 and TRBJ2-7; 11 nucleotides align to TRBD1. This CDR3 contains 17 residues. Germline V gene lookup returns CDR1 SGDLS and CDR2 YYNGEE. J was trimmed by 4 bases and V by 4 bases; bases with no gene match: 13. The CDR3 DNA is TGTGCCAGCAGCTCAAGAAGGACAGGGGGCAATCTGTACGAGCAGTACTTC. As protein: CASSSRRTGGNLYEQYF.